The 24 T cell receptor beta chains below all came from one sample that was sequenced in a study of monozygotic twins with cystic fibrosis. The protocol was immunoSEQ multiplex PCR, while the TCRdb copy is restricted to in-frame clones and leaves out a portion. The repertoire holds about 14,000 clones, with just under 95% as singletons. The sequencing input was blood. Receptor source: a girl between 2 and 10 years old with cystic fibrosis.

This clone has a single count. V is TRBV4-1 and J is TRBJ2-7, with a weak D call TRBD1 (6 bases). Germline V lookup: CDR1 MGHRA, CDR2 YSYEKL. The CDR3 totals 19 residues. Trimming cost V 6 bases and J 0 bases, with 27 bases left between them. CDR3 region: CASSDNSDRGIRASYEQYF. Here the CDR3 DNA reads TGCGCCAGCAGTGATAATTCCGATAGGGGGATTCGGGCCTCCTACGAGCAGTACTTC.

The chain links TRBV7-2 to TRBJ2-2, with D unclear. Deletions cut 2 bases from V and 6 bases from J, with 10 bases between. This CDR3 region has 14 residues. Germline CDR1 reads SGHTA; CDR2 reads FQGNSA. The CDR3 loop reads CASSLKVLAGELFF. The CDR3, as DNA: TGTGCCAGCAGCTTAAAAGTCCTAGCCGGGGAGCTGTTTTTT. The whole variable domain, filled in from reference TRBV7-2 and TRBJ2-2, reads GAGVSQSPSNKVTEKGKDVELRCDPISGHTALYWYRQSLGQGLEFLIYFQGNSAPDKSGLPSDRFSAERTGGSVSTLTIQRTQQEDSAVYLCASSLKVLAGELFFGEGSRLTVL.

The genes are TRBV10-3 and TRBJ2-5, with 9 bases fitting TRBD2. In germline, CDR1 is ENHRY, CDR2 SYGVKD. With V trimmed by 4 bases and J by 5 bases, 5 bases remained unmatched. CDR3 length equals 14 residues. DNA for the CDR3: TGTGCCATCAGTGGGGAGCGGGAGGATGAGACCCAGTACTTC. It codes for CAISGEREDETQYF.

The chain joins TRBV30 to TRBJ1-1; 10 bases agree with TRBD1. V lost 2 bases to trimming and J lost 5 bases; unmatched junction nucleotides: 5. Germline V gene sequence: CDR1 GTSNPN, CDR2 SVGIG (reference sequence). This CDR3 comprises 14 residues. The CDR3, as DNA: TGTGCCTGGAGTACCGGGACAGGGGTAACTGAAGCTTTCTTT. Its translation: CAWSTGTGVTEAFF.

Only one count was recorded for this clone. The CDR3 nucleotides are TGTGCCAGCAGTTTCCCAAGGGGACTGGCTGAAGCTTTCTTT. This encodes CASSFPRGLAEAFF. The V gene is TRBV28, the J gene TRBJ1-1; D may be TRBD1 (5 bases). The CDR3 is 14 residues long. V lost 3 bases and J 6 bases, leaving 14 bases between the germline ends. Germline CDR1 reads MDHEN; CDR2 reads SYDVKM. Full variable domain (rest looked up from reference TRBV28 and TRBJ1-1): DVKVTQSSRYLVKRTGEKVFLECVQDMDHENMFWYRQDPGLGLRLIYFSYDVKMKEKGDIPEGYSVSREKKERFSLILESASTNQTSMYLCASSFPRGLAEAFFGQGTRLTVV.

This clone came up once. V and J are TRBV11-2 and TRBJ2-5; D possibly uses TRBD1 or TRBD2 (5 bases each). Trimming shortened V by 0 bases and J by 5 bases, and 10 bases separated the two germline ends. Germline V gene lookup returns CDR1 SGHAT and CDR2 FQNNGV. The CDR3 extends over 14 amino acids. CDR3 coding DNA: TGTGCCAGCAGCTTAGACGGCTGGGGGGAGACCCAGTACTTC. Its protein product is CASSLDGWGETQYF.

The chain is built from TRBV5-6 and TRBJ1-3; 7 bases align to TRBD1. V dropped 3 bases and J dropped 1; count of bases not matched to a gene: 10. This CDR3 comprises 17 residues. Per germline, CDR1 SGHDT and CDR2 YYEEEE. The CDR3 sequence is CASSSTDPGGSGNTIYF. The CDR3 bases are TGTGCCAGCAGCTCCACCGACCCAGGGGGGTCTGGAAACACCATATATTTT.

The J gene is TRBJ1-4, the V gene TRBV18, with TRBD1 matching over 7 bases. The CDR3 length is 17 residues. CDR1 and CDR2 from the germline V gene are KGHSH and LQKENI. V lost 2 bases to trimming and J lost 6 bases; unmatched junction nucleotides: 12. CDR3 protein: CASSPRKSGGLDEKLFF. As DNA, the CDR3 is TGTGCCAGCTCACCAAGGAAGTCAGGGGGGCTAGATGAAAAACTGTTTTTT.

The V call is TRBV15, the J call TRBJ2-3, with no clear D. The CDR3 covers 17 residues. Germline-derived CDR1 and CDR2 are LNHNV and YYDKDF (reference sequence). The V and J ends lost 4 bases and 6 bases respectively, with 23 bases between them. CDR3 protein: CATSTPILAEHMDTQYF. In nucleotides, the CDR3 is TGTGCCACCAGCACCCCGATCCTCGCGGAACACATGGATACGCAGTATTTT.

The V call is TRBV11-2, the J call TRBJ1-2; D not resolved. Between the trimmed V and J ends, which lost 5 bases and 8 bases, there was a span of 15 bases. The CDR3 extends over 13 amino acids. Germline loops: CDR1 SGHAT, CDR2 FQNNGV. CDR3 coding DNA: TGTGCCAGCAGCGTGGGAGATTCGGAGGGCTACACCTTC. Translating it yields CASSVGDSEGYTF.

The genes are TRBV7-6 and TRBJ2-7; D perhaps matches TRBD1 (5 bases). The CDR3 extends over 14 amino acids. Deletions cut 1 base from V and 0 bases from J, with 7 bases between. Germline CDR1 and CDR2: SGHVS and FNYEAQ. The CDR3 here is CASSLVDSSYEQYF. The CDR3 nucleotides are TGTGCCAGCAGCTTAGTTGACAGCTCCTACGAGCAGTACTTC.

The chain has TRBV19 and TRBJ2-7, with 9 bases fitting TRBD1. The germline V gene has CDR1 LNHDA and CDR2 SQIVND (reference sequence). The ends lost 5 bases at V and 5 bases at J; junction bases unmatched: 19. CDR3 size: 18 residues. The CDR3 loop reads CASSPYAPSGTGKDEQYF. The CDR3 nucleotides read TGTGCCAGTAGTCCCTACGCCCCCTCCGGGACAGGGAAAGACGAGCAGTACTTC.

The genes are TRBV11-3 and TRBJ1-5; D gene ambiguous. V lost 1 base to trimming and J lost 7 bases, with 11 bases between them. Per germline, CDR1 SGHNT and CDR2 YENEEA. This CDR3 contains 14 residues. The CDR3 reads CASSLGRIGQPQHF. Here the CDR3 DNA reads TGTGCCAGCAGCTTAGGGAGGATCGGCCAGCCCCAGCATTTT.

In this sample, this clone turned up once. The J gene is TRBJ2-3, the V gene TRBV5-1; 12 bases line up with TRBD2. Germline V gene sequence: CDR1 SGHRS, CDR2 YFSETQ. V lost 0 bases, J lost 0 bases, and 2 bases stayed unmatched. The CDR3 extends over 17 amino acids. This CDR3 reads CASSLDGLAGSTDTQYF. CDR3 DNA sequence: TGCGCCAGCAGCTTGGACGGACTAGCGGGGAGCACAGATACGCAGTATTTT.

The CDR3 DNA reads TGCGCCAGCAGCCAAGGTCTAGGGGCTATCTCCTACGAGCAGTACTTC. This translates into CASSQGLGAISYEQYF. The chain is built from TRBV4-3 and TRBJ2-7, with a tentative D call TRBD1 (5 bases). This CDR3 region has 16 residues. Trimming stripped 1 base from V and 0 bases from J, with 13 bases between. CDR1 and CDR2 from the germline V gene are LGHNA and YSLEER.

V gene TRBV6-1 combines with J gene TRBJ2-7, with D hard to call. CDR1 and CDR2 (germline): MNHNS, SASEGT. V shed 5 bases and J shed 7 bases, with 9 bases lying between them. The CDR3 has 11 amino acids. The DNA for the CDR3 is TGTGCCAGCAGTCCCCTGTGGGAGCAGTACTTC. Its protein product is CASSPLWEQYF.

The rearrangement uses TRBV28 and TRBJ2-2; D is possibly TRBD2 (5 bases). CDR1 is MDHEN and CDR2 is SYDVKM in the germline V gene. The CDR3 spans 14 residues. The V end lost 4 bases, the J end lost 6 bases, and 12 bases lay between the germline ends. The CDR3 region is CASSYRRGAGELFF. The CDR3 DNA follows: TGTGCCAGCAGTTACCGTCGGGGAGCCGGGGAGCTGTTTTTT.

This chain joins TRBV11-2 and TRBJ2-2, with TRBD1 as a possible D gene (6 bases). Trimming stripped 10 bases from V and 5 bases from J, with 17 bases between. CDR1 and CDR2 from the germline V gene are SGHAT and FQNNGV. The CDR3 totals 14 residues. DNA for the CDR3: TGTGCCACACACAGGGCTGGTTTGACCGGGGAGCTGTTTTTT. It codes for CATHRAGLTGELFF.

The CDR3 DNA follows: TGTGCCAGCAGGCAACGGACTCCCTCCTACAATGAGCAGTTCTTC. Translated: CASRQRTPSYNEQFF. V gene TRBV6-6 combines with J gene TRBJ2-1; tentatively, D is TRBD2 (5 bases). CDR3 length: 15 residues. Germline loops: CDR1 MNHNY, CDR2 SVGAGI (reference sequence). Between the trimmed V and J ends, which lost 6 bases and 0 bases, there was a span of 12 bases.

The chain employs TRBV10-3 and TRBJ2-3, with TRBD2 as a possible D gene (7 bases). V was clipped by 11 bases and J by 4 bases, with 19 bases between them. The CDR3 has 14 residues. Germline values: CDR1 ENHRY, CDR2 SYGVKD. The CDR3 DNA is TGTGCCGCAACCTCTAGGGGGGGGGCAGATACGCAGTATTTT. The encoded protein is CAATSRGGADTQYF.

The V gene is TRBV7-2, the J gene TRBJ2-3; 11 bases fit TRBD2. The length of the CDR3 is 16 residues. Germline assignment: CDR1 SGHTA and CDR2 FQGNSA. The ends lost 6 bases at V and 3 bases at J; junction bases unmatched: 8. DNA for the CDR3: TGTGCCAGCAGGGCTACTAGCGGGAGAGGTACAGATACGCAGTATTTT. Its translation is CASRATSGRGTDTQYF.

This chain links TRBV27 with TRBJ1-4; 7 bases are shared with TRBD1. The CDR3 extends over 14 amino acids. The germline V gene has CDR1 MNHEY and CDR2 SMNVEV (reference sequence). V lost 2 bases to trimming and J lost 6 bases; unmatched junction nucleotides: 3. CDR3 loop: CASSLLGTDEKLFF. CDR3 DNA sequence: TGTGCCAGCAGTTTACTAGGGACAGATGAAAAACTGTTTTTT.

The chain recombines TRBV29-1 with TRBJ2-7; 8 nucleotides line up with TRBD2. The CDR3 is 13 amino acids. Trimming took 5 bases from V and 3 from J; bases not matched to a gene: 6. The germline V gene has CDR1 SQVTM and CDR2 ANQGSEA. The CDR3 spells CSVSGLAGYEQYF. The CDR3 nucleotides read TGCAGCGTTTCAGGTCTAGCGGGCTACGAGCAGTACTTC.

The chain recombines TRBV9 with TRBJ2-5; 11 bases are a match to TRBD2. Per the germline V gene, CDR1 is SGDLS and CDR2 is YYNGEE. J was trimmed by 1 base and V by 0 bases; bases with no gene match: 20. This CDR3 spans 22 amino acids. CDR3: CASSVGQGRHSGTSGTQETQYF. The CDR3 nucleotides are TGTGCCAGCAGCGTAGGACAAGGGCGCCACTCCGGGACTAGCGGAACCCAAGAGACCCAGTACTTC.